The source of this T cell receptor beta chain is a study of blood T cell repertoires in COVID-19. Whole-study context: Sources were T cells, B-cell-depleted T cells, or PBMCs; the material itself was cDNA or gDNA.

Those enrolled, adults aged roughly 18 to 89 years, came from roughly 23 US areas. Participant-given clinical history determined each cohort assignment. The length of the CDR3 is 15 residues. Per germline, CDR1 SNHLY and CDR2 FYNNEI. After removal of 7 bases from V and 4 bases from J, the junction contained 10 bases not matched to a gene. Clones were read by immunoSEQ multiplex PCR, and TCRdb kept only the in-frame ones, dropping some. The sample contains hundreds of thousands of clones, more than 75% of which appear only once. This chain connects TRBV2 to TRBJ2-1; 7 positions agree with TRBD1. Specimen: PBMCs or T cells enriched from blood (not recorded which). The receptor was isolated from a man aged 25-45 years with acute COVID-19. The CDR3 here is CASNAGTVDYNEQFF. The CDR3 bases are TGTGCCAGCAACGCCGGGACAGTCGATTACAATGAGCAGTTCTTC.